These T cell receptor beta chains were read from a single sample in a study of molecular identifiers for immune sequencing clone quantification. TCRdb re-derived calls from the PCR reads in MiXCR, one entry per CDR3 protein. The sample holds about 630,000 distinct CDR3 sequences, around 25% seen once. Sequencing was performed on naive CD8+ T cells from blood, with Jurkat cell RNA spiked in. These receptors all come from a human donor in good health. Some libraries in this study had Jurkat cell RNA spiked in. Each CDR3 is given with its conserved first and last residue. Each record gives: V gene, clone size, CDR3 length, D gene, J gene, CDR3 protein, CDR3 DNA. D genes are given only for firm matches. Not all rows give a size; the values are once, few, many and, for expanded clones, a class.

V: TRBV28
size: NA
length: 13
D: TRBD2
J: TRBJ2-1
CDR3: CASRFTSGIEQFF
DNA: TGTGCCAGCAGGTTTACTAGCGGGATTGAGCAGTTCTTC

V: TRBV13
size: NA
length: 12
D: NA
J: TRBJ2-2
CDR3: CASSYETGELFF
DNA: TGTGCCAGCAGTTACGAAACCGGGGAGCTGTTTTTT

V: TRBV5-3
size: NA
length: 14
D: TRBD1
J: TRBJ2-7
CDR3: CASSYGTGERGQYF
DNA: TGTGCCAGCAGCTACGGGACAGGGGAACGCGGGCAGTACTTC

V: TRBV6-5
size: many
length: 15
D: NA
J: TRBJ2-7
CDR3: CASSYSIRAAYEQYF
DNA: TGTGCCAGCAGTTACTCGATAAGGGCGGCCTACGAGCAGTACTTC

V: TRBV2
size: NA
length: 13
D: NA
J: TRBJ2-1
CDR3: CASRMGGYNEQFF
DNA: TGTGCCAGCAGAATGGGAGGATACAATGAGCAGTTCTTC

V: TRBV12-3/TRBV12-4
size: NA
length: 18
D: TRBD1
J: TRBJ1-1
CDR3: CASSLSPGTGDGTTEAFF
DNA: TGTGCCAGCAGCCTAAGTCCCGGGACAGGGGATGGAACCACTGAAGCTTTCTTT

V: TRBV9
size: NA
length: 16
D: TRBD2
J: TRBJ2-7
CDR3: CASSEGPGGATYEQYF
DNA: TGTGCTAGCAGCGAGGGGCCCGGGGGGGCAACCTACGAGCAGTACTTC

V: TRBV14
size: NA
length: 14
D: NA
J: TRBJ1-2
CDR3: CASSQDHRDGGYTF
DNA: TGTGCCAGCAGCCAAGACCACAGGGATGGTGGCTACACCTTC

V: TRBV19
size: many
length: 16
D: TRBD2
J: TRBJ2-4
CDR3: CASSGGLAGEGYIQYF
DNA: TGTGCCAGTAGTGGGGGACTAGCGGGAGAAGGGTACATTCAGTACTTC

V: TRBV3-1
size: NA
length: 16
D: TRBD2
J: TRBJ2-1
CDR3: CASSQLASGGVDEQFF
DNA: TGTGCCAGCAGCCAACTGGCTAGCGGGGGGGTGGATGAGCAGTTCTTC

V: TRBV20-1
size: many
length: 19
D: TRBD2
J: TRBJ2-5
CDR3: CSARDLGDTSGGYQETQYF
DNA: TGCAGTGCTAGAGATCTTGGGGATACGAGCGGGGGGTACCAAGAGACCCAGTACTTC

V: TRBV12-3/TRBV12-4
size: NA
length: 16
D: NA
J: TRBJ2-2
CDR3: CASRSTSNANIGELFF
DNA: TGTGCCAGCAGGTCGACAAGTAACGCGAACATCGGGGAGCTGTTTTTT

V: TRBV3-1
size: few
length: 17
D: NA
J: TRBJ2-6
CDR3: CASSQERASSGANVLTF
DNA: TGTGCCAGCAGCCAAGAGAGGGCGAGCTCTGGGGCCAACGTCCTGACTTTC

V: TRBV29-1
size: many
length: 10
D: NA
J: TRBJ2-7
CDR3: CSALDYEQYF
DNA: TGCAGCGCTTTAGACTACGAGCAGTACTTC

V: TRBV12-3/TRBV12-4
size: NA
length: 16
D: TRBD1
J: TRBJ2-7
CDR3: CASSLEAGQGALEQYF
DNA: TGTGCCAGCAGTTTAGAGGCGGGACAGGGGGCTCTCGAGCAGTACTTC

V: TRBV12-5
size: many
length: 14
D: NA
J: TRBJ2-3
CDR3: CASGPNEYTDTQYF
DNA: TGTGCTAGTGGCCCCAACGAATACACAGATACGCAGTATTTT

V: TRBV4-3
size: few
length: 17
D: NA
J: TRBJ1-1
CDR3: CASSQVSQLGKDTEAFF
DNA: TGCGCCAGCAGCCAAGTAAGTCAGTTGGGGAAGGACACTGAAGCTTTCTTT

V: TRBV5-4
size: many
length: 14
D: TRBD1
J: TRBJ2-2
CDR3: CASSLADRAGELFF
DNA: TGTGCCAGCAGCTTGGCGGACAGGGCCGGGGAGCTGTTTTTT

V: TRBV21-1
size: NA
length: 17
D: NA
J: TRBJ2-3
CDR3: CASRRRPDRGPSDTQYF
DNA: TGTGCCAGCAGAAGAAGGCCGGACAGGGGTCCATCAGATACGCAGTATTTT

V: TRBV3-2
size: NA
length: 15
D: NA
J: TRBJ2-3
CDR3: CARGVSNLLTDTQYF
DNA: TGTGCCAGGGGGGTGTCCAACCTGCTCACAGATACGCAGTATTTT

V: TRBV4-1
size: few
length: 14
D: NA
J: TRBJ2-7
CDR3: CASSQYRDLSEQYF
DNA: TGCGCCAGCAGCCAATACAGGGACCTGTCCGAGCAGTACTTC

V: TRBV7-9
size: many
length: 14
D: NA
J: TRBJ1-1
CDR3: CASSPTTDLTEAFF
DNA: TGTGCCAGCAGCCCGACGACAGACCTCACTGAAGCTTTCTTT

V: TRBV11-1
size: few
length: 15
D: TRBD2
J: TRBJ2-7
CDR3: CASSDEPSGVYEQYF
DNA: TGTGCCAGCAGCGATGAACCTAGCGGGGTCTACGAGCAGTACTTC

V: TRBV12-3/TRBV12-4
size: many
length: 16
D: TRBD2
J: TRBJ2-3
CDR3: CASTSGGLASTDTQYF
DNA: TGTGCCAGCACCTCAGGGGGACTAGCGAGCACAGATACGCAGTATTTT

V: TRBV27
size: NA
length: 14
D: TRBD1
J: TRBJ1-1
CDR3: CASRLQGANTEAFF
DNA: TGTGCCAGCAGACTACAGGGGGCGAACACTGAAGCTTTCTTT

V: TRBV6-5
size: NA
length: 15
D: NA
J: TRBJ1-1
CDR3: CASSPLGSYVTEAFF
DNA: TGTGCCAGCAGCCCCCTTGGGTCGTATGTAACTGAAGCTTTCTTT

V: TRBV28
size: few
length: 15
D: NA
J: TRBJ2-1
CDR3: CASSFRGDSYNEQFF
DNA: TGTGCCAGCAGTTTCAGGGGCGACTCCTACAATGAGCAGTTCTTC

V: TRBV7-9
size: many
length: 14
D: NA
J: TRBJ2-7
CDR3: CASSLPEPSYEQYF
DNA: TGTGCCAGCAGCTTACCTGAACCCTCCTACGAGCAGTACTTC

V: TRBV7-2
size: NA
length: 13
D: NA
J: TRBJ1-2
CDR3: CASSLWVRYGYTF
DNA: TGTGCCAGCAGCTTGTGGGTTAGGTATGGCTACACCTTC

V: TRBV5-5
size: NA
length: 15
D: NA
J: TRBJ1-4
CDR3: CASSPGRALVEKLFF
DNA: TGTGCCAGCAGCCCTGGGAGGGCCCTAGTCGAAAAACTGTTTTTT

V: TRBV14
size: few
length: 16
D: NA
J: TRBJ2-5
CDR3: CASSRSLGAGRETQYF
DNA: TGTGCCAGCAGCCGCTCATTGGGTGCGGGGAGAGAGACCCAGTACTTC

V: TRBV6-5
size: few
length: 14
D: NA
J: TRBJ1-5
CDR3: CATRGSYSNQPQHF
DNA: TGTGCCACCAGGGGCAGTTATAGCAATCAGCCCCAGCATTTT

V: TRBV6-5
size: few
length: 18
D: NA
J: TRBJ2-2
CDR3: CASSPARLGVYGTGELFF
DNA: TGTGCCAGCAGTCCCGCCCGTCTTGGGGTGTACGGCACCGGGGAGCTGTTTTTT

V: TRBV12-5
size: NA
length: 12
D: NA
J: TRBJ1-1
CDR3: CASGPDLGAAFF
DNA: TGTGCTAGTGGCCCGGACCTTGGGGCCGCTTTCTTT

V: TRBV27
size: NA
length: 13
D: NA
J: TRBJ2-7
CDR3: CASGSTPPYEQYF
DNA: TGTGCCAGCGGTTCCACACCCCCCTACGAGCAGTACTTC

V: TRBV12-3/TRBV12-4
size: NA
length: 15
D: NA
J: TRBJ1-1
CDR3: CASSPRETWDTEAFF
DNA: TGTGCCAGCAGTCCGAGGGAGACTTGGGACACTGAAGCTTTCTTT

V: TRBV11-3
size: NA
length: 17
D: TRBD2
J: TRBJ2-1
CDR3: CASSLGGSGSYYNEQFF
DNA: TGTGCCAGCAGCTTAGGGGGTAGCGGGAGTTATTACAATGAGCAGTTCTTC

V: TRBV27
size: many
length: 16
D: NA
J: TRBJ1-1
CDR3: CASSFERTRLDTEAFF
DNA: TGTGCCAGCAGCTTCGAAAGGACCCGACTGGACACTGAAGCTTTCTTT

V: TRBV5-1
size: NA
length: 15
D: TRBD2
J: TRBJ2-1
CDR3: CASSLASGTFREQFF
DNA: TGCGCCAGCAGCTTGGCTAGCGGTACCTTCCGGGAGCAGTTCTTC

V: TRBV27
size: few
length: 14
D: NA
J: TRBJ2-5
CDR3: CASTRLPLGETQYF
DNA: TGTGCCAGCACGAGACTCCCGCTGGGAGAGACCCAGTACTTC

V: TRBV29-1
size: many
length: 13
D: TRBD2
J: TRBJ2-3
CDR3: CSVVGGYTDTQYF
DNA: TGCAGCGTTGTCGGGGGGTATACAGATACGCAGTATTTT

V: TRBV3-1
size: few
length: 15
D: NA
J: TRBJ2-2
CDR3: CASSDPGAFAGELFF
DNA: TGTGCCAGCAGCGACCCGGGAGCTTTTGCCGGGGAGCTGTTTTTT

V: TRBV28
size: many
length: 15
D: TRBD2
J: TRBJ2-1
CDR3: CASRPRAGVYNEQFF
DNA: TGTGCCAGCAGGCCGCGTGCGGGGGTTTACAATGAGCAGTTCTTC

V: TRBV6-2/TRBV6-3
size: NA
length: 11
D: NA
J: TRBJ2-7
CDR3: CASSHSSAPYF
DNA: TGTGCCAGCAGTCACTCCTCCGCGCCGTACTTC

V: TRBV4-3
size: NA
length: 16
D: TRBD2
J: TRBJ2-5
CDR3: CVSSQDWGTSGETQYF
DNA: TGCGTCAGCAGCCAAGATTGGGGGACTAGCGGAGAGACCCAGTACTTC

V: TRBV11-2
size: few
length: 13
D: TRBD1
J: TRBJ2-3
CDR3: CASSFPGGDTQYF
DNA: TGTGCCAGCAGCTTTCCAGGGGGAGATACGCAGTATTTT

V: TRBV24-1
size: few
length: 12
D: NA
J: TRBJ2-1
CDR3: CASSDLVDEQFF
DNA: TGTGCCTCCAGTGATTTGGTCGATGAGCAGTTCTTC

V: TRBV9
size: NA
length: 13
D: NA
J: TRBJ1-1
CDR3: CASSPSGSTEAFF
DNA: TGTGCCAGCAGCCCTTCAGGGTCCACTGAAGCTTTCTTT

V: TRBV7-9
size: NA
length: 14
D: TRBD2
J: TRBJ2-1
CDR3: CANSTSGTNNEQFF
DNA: TGTGCCAACAGCACTAGCGGGACGAACAATGAGCAGTTCTTC

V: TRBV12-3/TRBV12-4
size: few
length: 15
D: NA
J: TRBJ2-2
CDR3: CASSLAGAVTGELFF
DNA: TGTGCCAGCAGTTTAGCGGGGGCGGTCACCGGGGAGCTGTTTTTT

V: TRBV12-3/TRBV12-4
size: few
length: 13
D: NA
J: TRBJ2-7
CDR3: CASSFEEPYEQYF
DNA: TGTGCCAGCAGTTTCGAGGAGCCCTACGAGCAGTACTTC

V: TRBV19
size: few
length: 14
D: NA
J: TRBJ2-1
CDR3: CASSNTVSYNEQFF
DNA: TGTGCCAGTAGTAACACGGTCTCCTACAATGAGCAGTTCTTC

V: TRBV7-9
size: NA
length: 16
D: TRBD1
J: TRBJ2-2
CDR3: CASSVGQLTNTGELFF
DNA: TGTGCCAGCAGTGTGGGACAGCTAACAAACACCGGGGAGCTGTTTTTT

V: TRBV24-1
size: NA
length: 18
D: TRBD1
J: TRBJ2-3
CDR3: CATSDLSLDRGRADTQYF
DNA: TGTGCCACCAGTGATTTGTCGTTGGACAGGGGGCGGGCGGATACGCAGTATTTT

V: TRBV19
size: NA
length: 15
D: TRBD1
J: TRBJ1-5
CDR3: CASSKLGQGAQPQHF
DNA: TGTGCCAGTAGTAAACTCGGACAGGGGGCACAGCCCCAGCATTTT